The subject of this entry is one TCR beta chain. Its antigen remains unidentified. Expressed TCRB transcripts were sequenced because the isolated RNA had all been reverse transcribed beforehand. Assay used: immunoSEQ multiplex PCR; TCRdb lists only in-frame clones, some missing. The table records a few hundred thousand clones, 9.5% to 13% of them present only once. The data are from a study of beta chain features in type 1 diabetes. The study's findings and limits: A closer apparent resemblance between naive, central memory and Treg TCRB repertoires was seen in patients than in healthy donors. The study found moderately but significantly shorter TCRB CDR3s in all four CD4+ subsets of Type 1 diabetes patients.

Germline assignment: CDR1 MDHEN and CDR2 SYDVKM. The CDR3 totals 12 residues. V lost 4 bases, J lost 6 bases, and 8 bases lay in between. Source material: naive CD4+ T cells from blood. The receptor was derived from a man aged 25-45 years with type 1 diabetes. This sequence joins TRBV28 and TRBJ2-3, with unresolved D. CDR3 amino acids: CASSSIVDTQYF. CDR3 DNA sequence: TGTGCCAGCAGTTCCATAGTGGATACGCAGTATTTT. Together with reference TRBV28 and TRBJ2-3, the CDR3 gives the full variable domain: DVKVTQSSRYLVKRTGEKVFLECVQDMDHENMFWYRQDPGLGLRLIYFSYDVKMKEKGDIPEGYSVSREKKERFSLILESASTNQTSMYLCASSSIVDTQYFGPGTRLTVL.